These T cell receptor beta chains were read from a single sample in a study of response to subunit inactivated influenza vaccine. A single record per CDR3 protein comes from TCRdb applying MiXCR to the RT-PCR reads. The data show roughly 540,000 distinct CDR3 sequences, approximately 24% seen once. The sample was also reused in another study, on T cells expressing NK-cell markers.

Sequencing used CD4+ T cells sorted from PBMCs, obtained 11 to 12 days after vaccination. These receptor sequences come from a man aged 50-60 years who received an inactivated influenza vaccine. Both conserved end residues are part of each CDR3. The order of the fields is D gene, J gene, clone size, V gene, CDR3 DNA, CDR3 protein. A D gene is named only where the DNA matches it firmly. Clone size is given for some rows only: seen once, a few or many times, or a class if the clone is expanded.

>.|TRBJ2-7|few|TRBV3-1
TGTGCCAGCAGCCAAGCGGGACACCTCTACGAGCAGTACTTC
CASSQAGHLYEQYF
>.|TRBJ2-3|.|TRBV9
TGTGCCAGCAGCGCACGGACTAGCACAGATACGCAGTATTTT
CASSARTSTDTQYF
>.|TRBJ2-3|.|TRBV6-5
TGTGCCAGCAGTTCCCACCGTGCCACAGATACGCAGTATTTT
CASSSHRATDTQYF
>.|TRBJ1-6|.|TRBV20-1
TGCAGTGCCACCGGCGGCAGGGGCAACTCACCCCTCCACTTT
CSATGGRGNSPLHF
>TRBD2|TRBJ2-3|.|TRBV9
TGTGCCAGCAGCGTAGCCCCCTTTCCTAGCGGGGGCCATCACACAGATACGCAGTATTTT
CASSVAPFPSGGHHTDTQYF
>TRBD2|TRBJ2-1|.|TRBV4-2
TGTGCCAGCAGCCCACGGGGGGAGGAAGAGCAGTTCTTC
CASSPRGEEEQFF
>TRBD2|TRBJ2-7|few|TRBV7-9
TGTGCCAGCAGCTTACTCGGACTAGCGGGAGGTTCCGAGCAGTACTTC
CASSLLGLAGGSEQYF
>.|TRBJ2-1|.|TRBV7-8
TGTGCCAGCAGCTTAAATTCAGCTTCCGCCTCCTACAATGAGCAGTTCTTC
CASSLNSASASYNEQFF
>.|TRBJ2-1|few|TRBV24-1
TGTGCCACCAGTGACCCGTTCAATGAGCAGTTCTTC
CATSDPFNEQFF
>.|TRBJ2-2|few|TRBV3-1
TGTGCCAGCAGCCAAGTGAACTATCCGAACACCGGGGAGCTGTTTTTT
CASSQVNYPNTGELFF
>.|TRBJ1-3|.|TRBV30
TGTGCCTGGAGTCCCGGTTCTGGAAACACCATATATTTT
CAWSPGSGNTIYF
>TRBD2|TRBJ2-3|once|TRBV7-6
TGTGCCAGCAGCCCTACCTGGACTAGCGGGAGCACAGATACGCAGTATTTT
CASSPTWTSGSTDTQYF
>.|TRBJ2-7|.|TRBV10-3
TGTGCCATCAGTGAGTACGGGGGACAGTTTGGGGGCGAGCAGTACTTC
CAISEYGGQFGGEQYF
>.|TRBJ2-2|.|TRBV12-3/TRBV12-4
TGTGCCAGCAGTCCAAATTCTAAGGGCACCGGGGAGCTGTTTTTT
CASSPNSKGTGELFF
>.|TRBJ1-2|few|TRBV9
TGTGCCAGCAGCGTAGTGACAGGTCGGGGCTACACCTTC
CASSVVTGRGYTF
>.|TRBJ1-5|.|TRBV7-2
TGTGCCAGCAGCTTAGGAGAGCGGGTGCCCCAGCATTTT
CASSLGERVPQHF
>.|TRBJ2-1|.|TRBV7-2
TGTGCCAGCAGTAGCTTGCGGGGCCAAGCGAATGAGCAGTTCTTC
CASSSLRGQANEQFF
>.|TRBJ1-1|few|TRBV6-2/TRBV6-3
TGTGCCAGCAGTACAGCAACTTCATCCACTGAAGCTTTCTTT
CASSTATSSTEAFF
>.|TRBJ2-5|.|TRBV10-3
TGTGCCATCAGTGAGACGGACTGGGAGACCCAGTACTTC
CAISETDWETQYF
>.|TRBJ2-7|.|TRBV4-3
TGCGCCAGCAGCCAAGCTTTAAGCGGGCCCTACGAGCAGTACTTC
CASSQALSGPYEQYF
>TRBD1|TRBJ1-2|.|TRBV20-1
TGCAGTGCTAGTAAGGGGGACAGGTCCTATGGCTACACCTTC
CSASKGDRSYGYTF
>.|TRBJ2-1|.|TRBV7-2
TGTGCCAGCAGCTTAGCCGAGCTAAGCTCCTACAATGAGCAGTTCTTC
CASSLAELSSYNEQFF
>.|TRBJ2-5|.|TRBV7-9
TGTGCCAGCAGCTTAGGCCGGACAGTAACACGCGGGGAGACCCAGTACTTC
CASSLGRTVTRGETQYF
>TRBD1|TRBJ2-3|few|TRBV20-1
TGCAGTGCTAGAGAGGAGGACAGGGGGCAGGTAGATACGCAGTATTTT
CSAREEDRGQVDTQYF
>.|TRBJ2-7|.|TRBV20-1
TGCAGTGCTGGTGGGACCGATTCTAGCTCCTACGAGCAGTACTTC
CSAGGTDSSSYEQYF
>.|TRBJ2-5|few|TRBV3-1
TGTGCCAGCAGCCAGCGGGAAGGGGTCCAAGAGACCCAGTACTTC
CASSQREGVQETQYF
>.|TRBJ2-6|.|TRBV4-3
TGCGCCAGCAGCTCCCAACTAATAACTGTTTCTGGGGCCAACGTCCTGACTTTC
CASSSQLITVSGANVLTF
>.|TRBJ1-5|.|TRBV20-1
TGCAGTGTTCGACCATTGACTCAGCCCCAGCATTTT
CSVRPLTQPQHF
>.|TRBJ2-1|.|TRBV9
TGTGCCAGCAGCGTAGGCGCAGGGGTCGGGGCCAATGAGCAGTTCTTC
CASSVGAGVGANEQFF
>.|TRBJ2-1|.|TRBV24-1
TGTGCCACCAGTGATCGTGACTGGGGCAATGAGCAGTTCTTC
CATSDRDWGNEQFF
>.|TRBJ2-5|few|TRBV7-6
TGTGCCAGCAGCTTGCCCGGGCCCAGGGAGACCCAGTACTTC
CASSLPGPRETQYF
>.|TRBJ2-7|few|TRBV7-9
TGTGCCAGCAGCCGAGGCCGATACTCCGAGCAGTACTTC
CASSRGRYSEQYF
>TRBD1|TRBJ2-5|.|TRBV15
TGTGCCACCAGCAGAGACCAGGGGGTATTTGAGACCCAGTACTTC
CATSRDQGVFETQYF
>TRBD1|TRBJ1-4|few|TRBV6-1
TGTGCCAGCCACAGGGGGCCCCGGATGAATGAAAAACTGTTTTTT
CASHRGPRMNEKLFF
>TRBD2|TRBJ2-1|.|TRBV7-6
TGTGCCAGCAGCTCGAGGAGGCTAGCGGGAGCCAATGAGCAGTTCTTC
CASSSRRLAGANEQFF
>.|TRBJ1-1|.|TRBV5-6
TGTGCCAGCAGAGCCTGGGGGGGCGTAGACGCTTTCTTT
CASRAWGGVDAFF
>.|TRBJ2-5|.|TRBV20-1
TGCAGTGCTAGAGCGACAGGGAGGTCGGTGGAGACCCAGTACTTC
CSARATGRSVETQYF
>.|TRBJ2-2|.|TRBV6-2/TRBV6-3
TGTGCCAGCAGTTACTCCGTACCGCAGGGGGAGCTGTTTTTT
CASSYSVPQGELFF
>TRBD1|TRBJ1-2|few|TRBV7-2
TGTGCCAGCACCAAGGACAGGTTCTTCTATGCGGTGACCTTC
CASTKDRFFYAVTF
>TRBD2|TRBJ2-5|.|TRBV11-1
TGTGCCAGCACCTTGGATCGGACCAGCGGGAGGGCCCCAGCGTGGGAGACCCAGTACTTC
CASTLDRTSGRAPAWETQYF
>TRBD1|TRBJ2-7|.|TRBV7-9
TGTGCCAGCAGCCAACCGGGACAGGGGAGTAGGTACGAGCAGTACTTC
CASSQPGQGSRYEQYF